This TCR beta chain derives from a study of human T cells and chemical hapten exposure. The time point here: patch test 1, 2 weeks after DPC sensitization. Treatment defined: therapeutic diphenylcyclopropenone sensitization with weekly scalp DPC. In TCRdb, the RACE reads were re-called with MiXCR into one record per CDR3 protein. This sample carries about 83,000 distinct CDR3 sequences, approximately 8% of them seen once, and the ten largest clones take approximately 1.5%. Trimming at V came to 1 base and at J to 8 bases, leaving 4 bases not matched to a gene. Germline-derived CDR1 and CDR2 are ENHRY and SYGVKD. The CDR3 spans 14 residues.

The chain combines TRBV10-3 with TRBJ1-4; 7 bases map to TRBD1. The specimen was whole blood, collected in connection with sensitization to the hapten diphenylcyclopropenone (DPC). This receptor was identified in a woman in her twenties or thirties with alopecia areata. Some clones in this sample may be carry-over from other donors' samples. The CDR3 DNA is TGTGCCATCAGTGAGTGGACAGGATTAGAAAAACTGTTTTTT. Translating it yields CAISEWTGLEKLFF.